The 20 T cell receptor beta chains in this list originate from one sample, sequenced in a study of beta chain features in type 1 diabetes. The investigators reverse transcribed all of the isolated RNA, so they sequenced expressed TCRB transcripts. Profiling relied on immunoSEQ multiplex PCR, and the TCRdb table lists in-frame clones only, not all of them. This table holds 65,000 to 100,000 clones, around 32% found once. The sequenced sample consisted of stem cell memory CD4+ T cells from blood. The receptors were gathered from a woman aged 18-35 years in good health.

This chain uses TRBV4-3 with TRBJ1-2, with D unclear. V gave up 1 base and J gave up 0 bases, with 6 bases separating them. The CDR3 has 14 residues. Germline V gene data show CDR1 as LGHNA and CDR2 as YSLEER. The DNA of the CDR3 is TGCGCCAGCAGCCAAGGTCGGGCTAACTATGGCTACACCTTC. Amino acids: CASSQGRANYGYTF.

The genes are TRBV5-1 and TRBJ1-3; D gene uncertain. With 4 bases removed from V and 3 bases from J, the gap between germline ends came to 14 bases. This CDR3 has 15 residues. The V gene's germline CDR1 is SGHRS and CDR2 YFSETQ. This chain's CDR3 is CASSQTQNLGNTIYF. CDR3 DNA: TGCGCCAGCAGCCAAACACAAAACCTTGGAAACACCATATATTTT.

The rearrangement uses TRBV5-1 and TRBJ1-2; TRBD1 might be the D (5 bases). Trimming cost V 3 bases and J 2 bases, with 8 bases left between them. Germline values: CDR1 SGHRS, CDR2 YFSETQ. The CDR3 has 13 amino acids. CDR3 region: CASSWGGNYGYTF. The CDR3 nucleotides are TGCGCCAGCAGCTGGGGGGGAAACTATGGCTACACCTTC.

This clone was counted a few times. CDR3 protein: CASRPASGWDTEAFF. The CDR3 nucleotides are TGTGCCAGCAGACCTGCTAGTGGATGGGACACTGAAGCTTTCTTT. This chain joins TRBV7-8 and TRBJ1-1; D gene uncertain. V lost 6 bases and J lost 3, with 17 bases in between. The CDR3 length is 15 residues. From germline, CDR1 is SGHVS and CDR2 FQNEAQ. The whole variable domain, remainder taken from reference TRBV7-8 and TRBJ1-1, is GAGVSQSPRYKVAKRGQDVALRCDPISGHVSLFWYQQALGQGPEFLTYFQNEAQLDKSGLPSDRFFAERPEGSVSTLKIQRTQQEDSAVYLCASRPASGWDTEAFFGQGTRLTVV.

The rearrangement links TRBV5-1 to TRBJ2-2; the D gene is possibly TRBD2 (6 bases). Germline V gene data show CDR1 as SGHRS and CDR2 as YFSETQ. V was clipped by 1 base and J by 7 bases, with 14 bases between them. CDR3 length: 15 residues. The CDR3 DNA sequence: TGCGCCAGCAGCTTGACGGGACCGGGGGACGGGGAGCTGTTTTTT. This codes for CASSLTGPGDGELFF.

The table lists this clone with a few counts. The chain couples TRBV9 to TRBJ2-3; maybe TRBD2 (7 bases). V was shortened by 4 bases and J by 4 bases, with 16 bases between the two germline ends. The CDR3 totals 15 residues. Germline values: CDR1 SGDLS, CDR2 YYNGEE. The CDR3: CASSSQRGGADTQYF. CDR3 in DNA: TGTGCCAGCAGCTCTCAGAGGGGGGGCGCAGATACGCAGTATTTT.

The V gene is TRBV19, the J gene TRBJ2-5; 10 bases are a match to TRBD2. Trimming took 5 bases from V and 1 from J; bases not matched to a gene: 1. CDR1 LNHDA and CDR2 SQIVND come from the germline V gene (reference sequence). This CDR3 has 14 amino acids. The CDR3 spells CASSLAGVQETQYF. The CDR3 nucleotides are TGTGCCAGTAGTCTAGCGGGAGTCCAAGAGACCCAGTACTTC.

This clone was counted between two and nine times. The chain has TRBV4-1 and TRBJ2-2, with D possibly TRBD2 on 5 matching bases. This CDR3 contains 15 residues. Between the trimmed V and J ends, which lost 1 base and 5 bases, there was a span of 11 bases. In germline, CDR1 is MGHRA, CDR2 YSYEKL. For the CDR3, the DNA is TGCGCCAGCAGCCAAGTATCTCGGGATACCGGGGAGCTGTTTTTT. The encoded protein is CASSQVSRDTGELFF.

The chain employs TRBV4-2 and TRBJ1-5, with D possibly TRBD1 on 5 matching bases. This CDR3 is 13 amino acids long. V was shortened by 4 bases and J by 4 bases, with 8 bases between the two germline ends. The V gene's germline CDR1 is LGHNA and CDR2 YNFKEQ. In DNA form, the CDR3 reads TGTGCCAGCAGCCTAGACAGAAATCAGCCCCAGCATTTT. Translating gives CASSLDRNQPQHF.

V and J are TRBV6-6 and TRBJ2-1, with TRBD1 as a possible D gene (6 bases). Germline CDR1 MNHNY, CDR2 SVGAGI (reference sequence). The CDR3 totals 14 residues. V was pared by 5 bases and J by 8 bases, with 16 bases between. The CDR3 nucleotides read TGTGCCAGCAGTGGGCAGGGGAATGGTGATGAGCAGTTCTTC. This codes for CASSGQGNGDEQFF.

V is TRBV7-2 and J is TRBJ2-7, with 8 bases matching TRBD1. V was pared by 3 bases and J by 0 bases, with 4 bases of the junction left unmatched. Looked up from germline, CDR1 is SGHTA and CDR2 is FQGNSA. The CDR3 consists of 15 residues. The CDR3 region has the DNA TGTGCCAGCAGCTTCAGGACAGGGAGCTCCTACGAGCAGTACTTC. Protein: CASSFRTGSSYEQYF. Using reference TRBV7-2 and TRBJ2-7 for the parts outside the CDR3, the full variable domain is GAGVSQSPSNKVTEKGKDVELRCDPISGHTALYWYRQSLGQGLEFLIYFQGNSAPDKSGLPSDRFSAERTGGSVSTLTIQRTQQEDSAVYLCASSFRTGSSYEQYFGPGTRLTVT.

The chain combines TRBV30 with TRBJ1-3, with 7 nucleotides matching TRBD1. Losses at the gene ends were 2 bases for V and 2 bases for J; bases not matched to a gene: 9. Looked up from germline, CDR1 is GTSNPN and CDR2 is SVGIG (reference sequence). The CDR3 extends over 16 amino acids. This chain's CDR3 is CAWSRGGLGPGNTIYF. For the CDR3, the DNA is TGTGCCTGGAGTAGAGGGGGCTTAGGCCCTGGAAACACCATATATTTT.

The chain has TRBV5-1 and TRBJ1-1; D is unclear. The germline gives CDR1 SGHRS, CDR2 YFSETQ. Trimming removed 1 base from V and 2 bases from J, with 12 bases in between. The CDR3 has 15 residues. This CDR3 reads CASSLLSAGNTEAFF. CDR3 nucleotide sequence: TGCGCCAGCAGCTTGCTGTCCGCGGGCAACACTGAAGCTTTCTTT.

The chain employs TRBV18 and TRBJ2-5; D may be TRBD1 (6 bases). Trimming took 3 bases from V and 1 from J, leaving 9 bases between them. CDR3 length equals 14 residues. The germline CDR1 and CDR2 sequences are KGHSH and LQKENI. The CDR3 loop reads CASSPRDTQETQYF. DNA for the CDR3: TGTGCCAGCTCACCCAGGGACACCCAAGAGACCCAGTACTTC.

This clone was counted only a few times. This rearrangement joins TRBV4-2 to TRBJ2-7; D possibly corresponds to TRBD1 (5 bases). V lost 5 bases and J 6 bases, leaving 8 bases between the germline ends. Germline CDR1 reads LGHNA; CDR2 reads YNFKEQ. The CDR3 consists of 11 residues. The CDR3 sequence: CASSYRGEQYF. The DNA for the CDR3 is TGTGCCAGCAGCTATAGGGGCGAGCAGTACTTC.

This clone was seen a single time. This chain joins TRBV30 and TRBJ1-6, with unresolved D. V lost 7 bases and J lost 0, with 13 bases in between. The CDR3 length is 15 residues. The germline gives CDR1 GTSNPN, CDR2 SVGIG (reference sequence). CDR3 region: CAYQLGSSYNSPLHF. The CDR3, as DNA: TGTGCCTACCAACTTGGGAGCTCCTATAATTCACCCCTCCACTTT.

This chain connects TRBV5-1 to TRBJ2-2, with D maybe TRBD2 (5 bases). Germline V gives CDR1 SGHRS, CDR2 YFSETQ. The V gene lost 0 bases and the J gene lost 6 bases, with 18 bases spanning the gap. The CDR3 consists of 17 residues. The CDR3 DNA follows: TGCGCCAGCAGCTTGGTCCCGATGACCCCGGGGTCCGGGGAGCTGTTTTTT. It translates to CASSLVPMTPGSGELFF.

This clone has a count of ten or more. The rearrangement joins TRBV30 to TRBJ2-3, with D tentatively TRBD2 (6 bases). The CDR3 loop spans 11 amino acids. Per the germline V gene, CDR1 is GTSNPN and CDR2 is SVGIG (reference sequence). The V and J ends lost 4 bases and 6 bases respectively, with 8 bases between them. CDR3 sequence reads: CAWTGGDTQYF. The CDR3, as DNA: TGTGCCTGGACTGGAGGGGATACGCAGTATTTT.

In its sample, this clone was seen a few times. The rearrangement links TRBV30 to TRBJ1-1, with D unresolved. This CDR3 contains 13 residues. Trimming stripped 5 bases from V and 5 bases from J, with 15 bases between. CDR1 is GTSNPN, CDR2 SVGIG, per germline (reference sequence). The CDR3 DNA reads TGTGCCTGGCTGACGGGAAGTCGAACTGAAGCTTTCTTT. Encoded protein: CAWLTGSRTEAFF. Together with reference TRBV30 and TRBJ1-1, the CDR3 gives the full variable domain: SQTIHQWPATLVQPVGSPLSLECTVEGTSNPNLYWYRQAAGRGLQLLFYSVGIGQISSEVPQNLSASRPQDRQFILSSKKLLLSDSGFYLCAWLTGSRTEAFFGQGTRLTVV.

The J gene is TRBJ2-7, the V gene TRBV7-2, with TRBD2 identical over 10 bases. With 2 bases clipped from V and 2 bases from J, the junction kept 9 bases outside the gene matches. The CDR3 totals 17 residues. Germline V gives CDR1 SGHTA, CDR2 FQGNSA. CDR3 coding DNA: TGTGCCAGCAGCTTACAGGCTAGCGGGGGATCCCCCTACGAGCAGTACTTC. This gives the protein CASSLQASGGSPYEQYF. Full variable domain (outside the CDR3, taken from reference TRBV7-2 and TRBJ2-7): GAGVSQSPSNKVTEKGKDVELRCDPISGHTALYWYRQSLGQGLEFLIYFQGNSAPDKSGLPSDRFSAERTGGSVSTLTIQRTQQEDSAVYLCASSLQASGGSPYEQYFGPGTRLTVT.